A selection of T cell receptor beta chains follows, all from one sample in a study of T-cell memory formation after mild COVID-19. TCRdb re-called the 5' RACE reads through MiXCR, storing one row per CDR3 protein. Counted here are more than 120,000 distinct CDR3 sequences, 15% to 20% occurring once; the ten biggest clones make up about 2%. Sequencing was done on a sample of PBMCs or a T cell subset sorted from them (not recorded which). The source of these receptors is an adult woman who had mild COVID-19 (a few samples of this study predate the infection). Cell type and time point are not known. Each CDR3 is given with its conserved first and last residue. The D gene is left open where the match is weak. Some rows have no size entry. The others give once, few or many, or a class for an expanded clone.

j_call,d_call,cdr3_length,clone_size,v_call,cdr3_aa,cdr3_nt
TRBJ2-1,.,15,.,TRBV29-1,CSVEVLRYRVDEQFF,TGCAGCGTTGAGGTATTGAGGTACAGGGTCGATGAGCAGTTCTTC
TRBJ2-3,TRBD2,17,few,TRBV25-1,CASSEELAGFSTDTQYF,TGTGCCAGCAGTGAAGAGCTAGCGGGATTCAGCACAGATACGCAGTATTTT
TRBJ2-3,.,14,.,TRBV6-5,CASSNRVWGDTQYF,TGTGCCAGCAGTAACAGGGTCTGGGGAGATACGCAGTATTTT
TRBJ2-2,.,17,.,TRBV7-2,CASSDKAGLHSSRELFF,TGTGCCAGCAGCGACAAAGCGGGCCTCCATAGCTCAAGGGAGCTGTTTTTT
TRBJ2-3,TRBD2,17,.,TRBV7-2,CASSSPGLAGVADTQYF,TGTGCCAGCAGCTCCCCGGGACTAGCGGGAGTTGCAGATACGCAGTATTTT
TRBJ1-1,.,13,.,TRBV29-1,CSVLILMDTEAFF,TGCAGCGTTTTAATTCTTATGGACACTGAAGCTTTCTTT
TRBJ1-2,.,14,.,TRBV24-1,CATSDPTRNYGYTF,TGTGCCACCAGTGACCCGACAAGAAACTATGGCTACACCTTC
TRBJ1-1,TRBD1,15,many,TRBV5-1,CASSLQGFGSTEAFF,TGCGCCAGCAGCTTACAGGGGTTTGGCAGCACTGAAGCTTTCTTT
TRBJ2-2,TRBD1,14,few,TRBV7-6,CASRGTGGTGELFF,TGTGCCAGCAGGGGAACAGGGGGTACCGGGGAGCTGTTTTTT
TRBJ1-1,.,13,few,TRBV30,CAWSSTVNTEAFF,TGTGCCTGGAGTTCAACAGTGAACACTGAAGCTTTCTTT
TRBJ1-2,.,11,few,TRBV10-3,CAISESYGYTF,TGTGCCATCAGTGAGTCTTATGGCTACACCTTC
TRBJ1-5,TRBD1,16,many,TRBV7-6,CASSPHDRGLGQPQHF,TGTGCCAGCAGCCCGCACGACAGGGGGCTTGGGCAGCCCCAGCATTTT
TRBJ2-1,.,20,.,TRBV6-5,CASSSQFDRQRIASYNEQFF,TGTGCCAGCAGTTCCCAGTTCGACCGACAGCGGATAGCGTCCTACAATGAGCAGTTCTTC
TRBJ2-5,TRBD2,15,.,TRBV10-2,CASSGSSGTGETQYF,TGCGCCAGCAGTGGCTCTAGCGGGACCGGGGAGACCCAGTACTTC
TRBJ1-2,.,14,few,TRBV20-1,CSAYSQGRNYGYTF,TGCAGTGCTTATTCACAGGGCAGAAACTATGGCTACACCTTC
TRBJ2-7,TRBD2,13,.,TRBV6-5,CASMKGGSYEQYF,TGTGCCAGCATGAAGGGAGGGTCCTACGAGCAGTACTTC
TRBJ1-1,.,16,.,TRBV7-8,CASSLGNRGRETEAFF,TGTGCCAGCAGCTTAGGGAATCGGGGCAGGGAAACTGAAGCTTTCTTT
TRBJ2-7,.,14,once,TRBV12-3/TRBV12-4,CASSLDKLSYEQYF,TGTGCCAGCAGTTTGGACAAACTTTCCTACGAGCAGTACTTC
TRBJ2-3,.,13,.,TRBV29-1,CSGAHPTTDTQYF,TGCAGCGGAGCTCACCCAACAACAGATACGCAGTATTTT
TRBJ1-2,TRBD1,14,few,TRBV7-9,CASSSTAGGLGYTF,TGTGCCAGCAGCTCAACAGCAGGGGGGCTCGGCTACACCTTC
TRBJ1-2,.,12,few,TRBV3-1,CASSQGNYGYTF,TGTGCCAGCAGCCAAGGCAACTATGGCTACACCTTC
TRBJ1-1,.,20,.,TRBV6-5,CASSYSIVGQEFFMNTEAFF,TGTGCCAGCAGTTACTCGATTGTAGGACAAGAGTTCTTCATGAACACTGAAGCTTTCTTT
TRBJ2-3,.,14,.,TRBV27,CASSLFGSTDTQYF,TGTGCCAGCAGTTTATTTGGGAGCACAGATACGCAGTATTTT
TRBJ1-2,.,13,many,TRBV7-9,CASSQRGGSGYTF,TGTGCCAGCAGCCAACGTGGTGGTTCTGGCTACACCTTC
TRBJ2-5,.,14,few,TRBV3-1,CASSQGLVLETQYF,TGTGCCAGCAGCCAAGGACTAGTTCTTGAGACCCAGTACTTC
TRBJ2-5,.,15,.,TRBV3-1,CASSPKDYGKETQYF,TGTGCCAGCAGCCCAAAAGACTACGGGAAAGAGACCCAGTACTTC
TRBJ2-1,TRBD2,15,few,TRBV5-1,CASSSPDRDYRVQFF,TGCGCCAGCAGCTCACCAGACCGGGACTATCGAGTCCAGTTCTTC
TRBJ2-4,TRBD1,14,.,TRBV5-1,CASSRDREDGIQYF,TGCGCCAGCAGCCGGGACAGGGAGGATGGCATTCAGTACTTC
TRBJ2-3,.,14,many,TRBV5-1,CASSPDQTTDTQYF,TGCGCCAGCAGCCCGGATCAAACGACAGATACGCAGTATTTT
TRBJ1-4,.,15,.,TRBV7-2,CASSSSGTQNEKLFF,TGTGCCAGCAGCTCCAGCGGCACACAGAATGAAAAACTGTTTTTT
TRBJ2-7,.,11,.,TRBV29-1,CSVGDLYEQYF,TGCAGCGTTGGAGACCTCTACGAGCAGTACTTC
TRBJ2-1,.,13,many,TRBV7-2,CASRQGGGNEQFF,TGTGCCAGCAGACAGGGAGGGGGGAATGAGCAGTTCTTC
TRBJ2-7,.,15,few,TRBV7-2,CASSLRLGGTYEQYF,TGTGCCAGCAGCTTACGACTAGGTGGGACCTACGAGCAGTACTTC
TRBJ2-7,.,12,.,TRBV28,CASSNRDYEQYF,TGTGCCAGCAGTAACAGGGACTACGAGCAGTACTTC
TRBJ2-1,.,14,.,TRBV3-1,CASSQGVNPNEQFF,TGTGCCAGCAGCCAAGGAGTGAACCCGAATGAGCAGTTCTTC
TRBJ2-1,TRBD2,18,once,TRBV5-1,CASSLPGLAGPTYNEQFF,TGCGCCAGCAGCTTACCGGGACTAGCGGGACCAACCTACAATGAGCAGTTCTTC
TRBJ2-5,.,11,few,TRBV12-3/TRBV12-4,CASSPWETQYF,TGTGCCAGCAGCCCCTGGGAGACCCAGTACTTC
TRBJ1-5,.,15,few,TRBV12-3/TRBV12-4,CASSLGGIFNQPQHF,TGTGCCAGCAGTTTAGGGGGGATATTCAATCAGCCCCAGCATTTT
TRBJ2-2,.,15,few,TRBV4-1,CASSQDLEYTGELFF,TGCGCCAGCAGCCAAGATCTGGAGTACACCGGGGAGCTGTTTTTT
TRBJ2-1,.,16,many,TRBV7-6,CASSRQGRPRGNEQFF,TGTGCCAGCAGCCGCCAGGGGCGGCCCCGGGGGAATGAGCAGTTCTTC
TRBJ2-4,TRBD2,16,.,TRBV6-2/TRBV6-3,CASSPGGDPAKNIQYF,TGTGCCAGCTCTCCCGGGGGGGATCCCGCCAAAAACATTCAGTACTTC
TRBJ2-2,TRBD1,15,few,TRBV29-1,CSVGDRTGVTGELFF,TGCAGCGTTGGGGACCGGACAGGGGTTACCGGGGAGCTGTTTTTT
TRBJ2-7,TRBD2,16,few,TRBV20-1,CSARERLAGRPYEQYF,TGCAGTGCTAGAGAGCGGCTAGCGGGTCGTCCCTACGAGCAGTACTTC
TRBJ2-7,.,14,few,TRBV4-2,CASSQVGNSYEQYF,TGTGCCAGCAGCCAAGTGGGTAACTCCTACGAGCAGTACTTC
TRBJ1-1,TRBD1,15,.,TRBV4-1,CASSQDGQGGTEAFF,TGCGCCAGCAGCCAGGATGGACAGGGTGGGACTGAAGCTTTCTTT
TRBJ1-1,.,15,.,TRBV3-1,CASSQGTLMNTEAFF,TGTGCCAGCAGCCAAGGAACCCTTATGAACACTGAAGCTTTCTTT
TRBJ2-7,.,13,few,TRBV12-3/TRBV12-4,CASRPTSSYEQYF,TGTGCCAGCCGGCCTACTAGCTCCTACGAGCAGTACTTC
TRBJ2-2,TRBD2,17,.,TRBV5-1,CASSLLRAAGVPGELFF,TGCGCCAGCAGCTTGCTCCGTGCAGCGGGAGTTCCCGGGGAGCTGTTTTTT
TRBJ1-1,TRBD1,13,few,TRBV10-2,CASRDRENTEAFF,TGCGCCAGCAGGGACAGGGAGAACACTGAAGCTTTCTTT
TRBJ2-1,TRBD2,16,few,TRBV24-1,CATSDSPSGRGDEQFF,TGTGCCACCAGTGATTCGCCTAGCGGGAGGGGCGATGAGCAGTTCTTC
TRBJ2-1,.,19,few,TRBV6-5,CASSSLSPGLRSSYNEQFF,TGTGCCAGCAGTTCCCTATCGCCGGGACTTAGGAGCTCCTACAATGAGCAGTTCTTC
TRBJ2-3,TRBD2,15,.,TRBV7-6,CASSRLADPTDTQYF,TGTGCCAGCAGTAGACTAGCGGACCCCACAGATACGCAGTATTTT
TRBJ1-2,.,14,.,TRBV7-2,CASSLSAGNYGYTF,TGTGCCAGCAGCTTATCAGCCGGAAACTATGGCTACACCTTC